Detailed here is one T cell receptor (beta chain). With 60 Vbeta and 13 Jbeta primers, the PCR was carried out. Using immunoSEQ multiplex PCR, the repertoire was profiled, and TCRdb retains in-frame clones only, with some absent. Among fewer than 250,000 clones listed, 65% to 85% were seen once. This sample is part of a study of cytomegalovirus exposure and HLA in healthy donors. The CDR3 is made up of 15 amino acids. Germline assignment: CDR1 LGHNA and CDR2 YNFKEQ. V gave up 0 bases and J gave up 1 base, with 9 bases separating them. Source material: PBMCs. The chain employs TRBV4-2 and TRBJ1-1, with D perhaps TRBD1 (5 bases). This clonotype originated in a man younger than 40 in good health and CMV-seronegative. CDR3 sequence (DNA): TGTGCCAGCAGCCAAGATGGGGGGGGGAACACTGAAGCTTTCTTT. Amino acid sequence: CASSQDGGGNTEAFF.